These 27 T cell receptor beta chains came from one sample sequenced in a study of early T cells in non-severe SARS-CoV-2 infection. TCRdb processed the 5' RACE reads anew with MiXCR; each CDR3 protein has one entry. The sample carries about 22,000 distinct CDR3 sequences, around 4% recorded once. The sequenced sample consisted of whole blood. The receptors originated from an adult who was a healthcare worker with PCR-confirmed SARS-CoV-2 infection or an uninfected control (not recorded which).

At least ten counts were recorded for this clonotype. V usage is TRBV20-1 and J usage is TRBJ2-3; no firm D call. This CDR3 has 14 amino acids. Germline V gene lookup returns CDR1 DFQATT and CDR2 SNEGSKA (reference sequence). The V end was cut by 6 bases, the J end by 3 bases, with 16 bases between. CDR3 sequence: CSAPDPIRTDTQYF. The CDR3 DNA sequence: TGCAGTGCCCCGGACCCCATTAGGACAGATACGCAGTATTTT.

This clonotype was detected ten times or more. The J gene is TRBJ1-2, the V gene TRBV5-1; D is possibly TRBD1 (5 bases). The CDR3 is 13 amino acids. Between the trimmed V and J ends, which lost 4 bases and 8 bases, there was a span of 15 bases. Germline V gene lookup returns CDR1 SGHRS and CDR2 YFSETQ. This chain's CDR3 is CASSPRRGDGYTF. The DNA for the CDR3 is TGCGCCAGCAGCCCCCGGCGGGGGGACGGCTACACCTTC.

This clonotype has only a few counts. V gene TRBV7-2 combines with J gene TRBJ1-1, with a tentative D call TRBD1 (5 bases). V was cut by 3 bases and J by 1 base, with 6 bases left in between. The length of the CDR3 is 13 residues. The germline V gene encodes CDR1 SGHTA and CDR2 FQGNSA. CDR3 coding DNA: TGTGCCAGCAGCTTTCAGGGGAACACTGAAGCTTTCTTT. Residues: CASSFQGNTEAFF.

This clonotype showed up many times. The chain recombines TRBV20-1 with TRBJ2-7; the match to TRBD1 covers 11 bases. The CDR3 is 17 residues long. J was trimmed by 0 bases and V by 1 base; bases with no gene match: 8. Germline lookup yields CDR1 DFQATT and CDR2 SNEGSKA (reference sequence). The CDR3 here is CSARGTGGSFPSYEQYF. CDR3 bases: TGCAGTGCTAGAGGGACAGGGGGCTCTTTTCCCTCCTACGAGCAGTACTTC.

The sample holds many counts of this clonotype. This CDR3 is CASKRDVGEKLFF. CDR3 DNA: TGTGCCAGCAAGAGGGACGTCGGCGAAAAACTGTTTTTT. The J gene is TRBJ1-4, the V gene TRBV28; D is perhaps TRBD1 (5 bases). The CDR3 consists of 13 residues. Germline CDR1 and CDR2: MDHEN and SYDVKM. Trimming stripped 7 bases from V and 8 bases from J, with 14 bases between.

This clonotype was recorded many times. The chain is built from TRBV19 and TRBJ1-4; D is uncertain. From germline, CDR1 is LNHDA and CDR2 SQIVND (reference sequence). The CDR3 has 15 residues. V was clipped by 6 bases and J by 8 bases, with 19 bases between them. The CDR3 reads CASSTADVAYEKLFF. Written as DNA, the CDR3 is TGTGCCAGTAGCACAGCTGACGTGGCATACGAAAAACTGTTTTTT.

This clonotype appeared a few times. The chain joins TRBV10-3 to TRBJ1-1; D ambiguous. There are 13 residues in the CDR3. Trimming took 9 bases from V and 0 from J, leaving 11 bases between them. From germline, CDR1 is ENHRY and CDR2 SYGVKD. CDR3 bases: TGTGCCATAGCTTTGGATTTGAACACTGAAGCTTTCTTT. This gives the protein CAIALDLNTEAFF.

The sample holds many counts of this clonotype. This rearrangement joins TRBV20-1 to TRBJ2-1; D gene unclear. The CDR3 is 17 amino acids. Trimming took off 2 bases at V and 2 bases at J, with 19 bases between the two ends. Germline CDR1 DFQATT, CDR2 SNEGSKA (reference sequence). The CDR3, as DNA: TGCAGTGCTAGAAACCTAGGGTACGGATTTCCCTACAATGAGCAGTTCTTC. Amino acids: CSARNLGYGFPYNEQFF.

This chain connects TRBV20-1 to TRBJ2-5; D unclear. The CDR3 runs to 15 residues. The germline V gene encodes CDR1 DFQATT and CDR2 SNEGSKA (reference sequence). Trimming removed 1 base from V and 1 base from J, with 13 bases in between. CDR3 nucleotides: TGCAGTGCTAGAGTTTTAAGGGTCCTCCAAGAGACCCAGTACTTC. This encodes CSARVLRVLQETQYF.

This clonotype was seen many times. The chain uses TRBV14 and TRBJ2-1; the D is unclear. This CDR3 contains 11 residues. The germline V gene encodes CDR1 SGHDN and CDR2 FVKESK. The ends were cut back, 4 bases at V and 10 bases at J, with 8 bases in the middle. CDR3 in amino acids: CASSLLYEQFF. The CDR3 region has the DNA TGTGCCAGCAGCCTACTCTACGAGCAGTTCTTC.

This chain's CDR3 is CASSPLRIAGGRSQETQYF. Here the CDR3 DNA reads TGTGCCAGCAGCCCTTTGAGGATAGCGGGAGGACGGAGCCAAGAGACCCAGTACTTC. V usage is TRBV28 and J usage is TRBJ2-5, with 10 bases fitting TRBD2. Germline V gene lookup returns CDR1 MDHEN and CDR2 SYDVKM. After removal of 6 bases from V and 1 base from J, the junction contained 17 bases not matched to a gene. The length of the CDR3 is 19 residues.

Many counts were recorded for this clonotype. CDR3 sequence (DNA): TGTGCCAGCAGCTTCGCCGGGACTAGCGGGAGATTTAATGAGCAGTTCTTC. This translates into CASSFAGTSGRFNEQFF. The chain couples TRBV7-9 to TRBJ2-1; 14 bases match TRBD2. V shed 3 bases, J shed 7 bases, and the junction held 8 bases outside the gene matches. CDR3 length: 17 residues. Germline CDR1 and CDR2: SEHNR and FQNEAQ (reference sequence).

This clonotype was detected ten times or more. In DNA form, the CDR3 reads TGTGCCAGCAGTGAGGGACTTGGTTACAATGAGCAGTTCTTC. This codes for CASSEGLGYNEQFF. The chain joins TRBV2 to TRBJ2-1; a weak D match, TRBD2 (6 bases). The germline V gene has CDR1 SNHLY and CDR2 FYNNEI. Trimming removed 3 bases from V and 4 bases from J, with 10 bases in between. CDR3 length: 14 amino acids.

This clonotype was detected a few times. The chain is built from TRBV28 and TRBJ2-1; D may be TRBD1 (6 bases). Trimming took 4 bases from V and 1 from J, leaving 8 bases between them. This CDR3 has 14 residues. Per germline, CDR1 MDHEN and CDR2 SYDVKM. Here the CDR3 DNA reads TGTGCCAGCAGTTCCGGACAGTCCTACAATGAGCAGTTCTTC. This codes for CASSSGQSYNEQFF.

This clonotype was counted only a few times. The CDR3 region has the DNA TGTGCCACCAGTGATCCCCTTATGGGCGGGACAGGGTTATTAAATGAGCAGTTCTTC. This codes for CATSDPLMGGTGLLNEQFF. The gene calls are TRBV24-1 and TRBJ2-1, with 9 positions matching TRBD1. This CDR3 contains 19 residues. Germline trimming cut 3 bases from V and 7 bases from J; bases unmatched to any gene: 18. Germline assignment: CDR1 KGHDR and CDR2 SFDVKD.

This clonotype was observed many times. This sequence joins TRBV27 and TRBJ1-4; D gene unclear. V shed 6 bases and J shed 0 bases, with 17 bases lying between them. The CDR3 is made up of 17 amino acids. CDR1 and CDR2 from the germline V gene are MNHEY and SMNVEV (reference sequence). The CDR3 loop is CASRRLGKVATNEKLFF. CDR3 bases: TGTGCCAGCAGACGTTTGGGGAAAGTTGCAACTAATGAAAAACTGTTTTTT.

This clonotype has a count of ten or more. This chain uses TRBV7-2 with TRBJ1-4, with 7 bases matching TRBD1. Germline V lookup: CDR1 SGHTA, CDR2 FQGNSA. The CDR3 has 15 amino acids. Trimming cost V 4 bases and J 8 bases; bases outside gene matches: 10. The CDR3 coding sequence is TGTGCCAGCAGCTCAGGGGGACTGATTGGGGAAAAACTGTTTTTT. Translation: CASSSGGLIGEKLFF.

This clonotype was seen a handful of times. This rearrangement joins TRBV11-2 to TRBJ1-1; no reliable D call. V lost 4 bases to trimming and J lost 0 bases, with 12 bases between them. Looked up from germline, CDR1 is SGHAT and CDR2 is FQNNGV. The CDR3 sequence is 15 residues long. The CDR3 sequence: CASSWSALMNTEAFF. CDR3 DNA: TGTGCCAGCAGCTGGTCAGCGCTGATGAACACTGAAGCTTTCTTT.

This clonotype was found many times. The gene calls are TRBV27 and TRBJ2-1; 8 bases match TRBD2. The V gene's germline CDR1 is MNHEY and CDR2 SMNVEV (reference sequence). The CDR3 extends over 15 amino acids. V dropped 3 bases and J dropped 8; count of bases not matched to a gene: 9. The DNA of the CDR3 is TGTGCCAGCAGTTTCTCTCATCGGCGGGAGGATGAGCAGTTCTTC. It translates to CASSFSHRREDEQFF.

This clonotype was seen many times. The chain combines TRBV11-3 with TRBJ2-2; D gene uncertain. V gave up 4 bases and J gave up 5 bases, with 5 bases separating them. The V gene's germline CDR1 is SGHNT and CDR2 YENEEA. CDR3 size: 12 residues. The CDR3 sequence is CASSSSTGELFF. CDR3 sequence (DNA): TGTGCCAGCAGCTCGTCAACCGGGGAGCTGTTTTTT.

The sample holds many counts of this clonotype. The rearrangement joins TRBV7-9 to TRBJ2-1; D not resolved. V gave up 6 bases and J gave up 5 bases, with 2 bases separating them. The germline V gene encodes CDR1 SEHNR and CDR2 FQNEAQ (reference sequence). The CDR3 length is 10 residues. CDR3 sequence (DNA): TGTGCCAGCAGGGACAATGAGCAGTTCTTC. Translating gives CASRDNEQFF.

This clonotype was seen at least ten times. The genes are TRBV7-2 and TRBJ2-3, with D unresolved. The CDR3 consists of 14 residues. The ends were cut back, 5 bases at V and 2 bases at J, with 11 bases in the middle. The germline V gene has CDR1 SGHTA and CDR2 FQGNSA. The CDR3 DNA sequence: TGTGCCAGCAGCAGAGGTGGTTACACAGATACGCAGTATTTT. Translating gives CASSRGGYTDTQYF.

This chain links TRBV5-4 with TRBJ2-6, with D possibly TRBD1 on 6 matching bases. Trimming left V 4 bases short and J 0 bases short, with 11 bases between. Germline CDR1 reads SGHNT; CDR2 reads YYREEE (reference sequence). The CDR3 totals 16 residues. The DNA of the CDR3 is TGTGCCAGCAGCCAAGGACAGAACTCTGGGGCCAACGTCCTGACTTTC. This gives the protein CASSQGQNSGANVLTF.

This clonotype was seen repeatedly, ten times or more. The chain is built from TRBV29-1 and TRBJ2-4; D unresolved. Trimming stripped 1 base from V and 10 bases from J, with 8 bases between. The CDR3 spans 11 residues. Germline loops: CDR1 SQVTM, CDR2 ANQGSEA. The CDR3 bases are TGCAGCGTTGAAGCCCCTGGGATTCAGTACTTC. This encodes CSVEAPGIQYF.

This clonotype was seen repeatedly, ten times or more. The chain combines TRBV18 with TRBJ1-5; 8 bases are shared with TRBD1. With 3 bases clipped from V and 7 bases from J, the junction kept 8 bases outside the gene matches. This CDR3 spans 15 amino acids. Looked up from germline, CDR1 is KGHSH and CDR2 is LQKENI. The CDR3 sequence is CASSPPDRVGQPQHF. In nucleotides, the CDR3 is TGTGCCAGCTCACCCCCGGACAGGGTTGGGCAGCCCCAGCATTTT.

This clonotype was seen repeatedly, ten times or more. The chain links TRBV29-1 to TRBJ2-6; D tentatively reads TRBD1 or TRBD2 (6 bases each). This CDR3 region has 14 residues. Germline lookup yields CDR1 SQVTM and CDR2 ANQGSEA. The V and J ends lost 7 bases and 3 bases respectively, with 13 bases between them. This chain's CDR3 is CSATGAGGANVLTF. DNA for the CDR3: TGCAGCGCCACGGGGGCAGGTGGGGCCAACGTCCTGACTTTC. Full variable domain (remainder filled in from reference TRBV29-1 and TRBJ2-6): SAVISQKPSRDICQRGTSLTIQCQVDSQVTMMFWYRQQPGQSLTLIATANQGSEATYESGFVIDKFPISRPNLTFSTLTVSNMSPEDSSIYLCSATGAGGANVLTFGAGSRLTVL.

This clonotype was counted at least ten times. The chain links TRBV18 to TRBJ1-3; no clear D gene. From germline, CDR1 is KGHSH and CDR2 LQKENI. The CDR3 spans 15 residues. Trimming stripped 6 bases from V and 0 bases from J, with 12 bases between. The CDR3 region has the DNA TGTGCCAGCTCGGCAGGACTGAGCTCTGGAAACACCATATATTTT. Translation gives CASSAGLSSGNTIYF.